These T cell receptor beta chains were read from a single sample in a study of glioma-infiltrating T cells. TCRdb reprocessed the multiplex PCR reads with MiXCR, giving one entry per CDR3 protein. This sample has 100,000 to 150,000 distinct CDR3 sequences, with under 30% found just once. Sequencing used glioma tissue, nonneoplastic brain tissue, or PBMCs (not recorded which). These receptors originate from a human donor with low-grade glioma or glioblastoma, undergoing nonglioma brain surgery, or in good health (not recorded which). CDR3s include the opening cysteine and the closing phenylalanine or tryptophan. The order of the fields is J gene, V gene, CDR3 protein.

>TRBJ1-1|TRBV11-2
CASSSGQGRNTEAFF
>TRBJ1-2|TRBV28
CASRDQNYGYAF
>TRBJ2-1|TRBV20-1
CSARITGGATYEQFF
>TRBJ1-3|TRBV20-1
CSARVSYIGNTIYF
>TRBJ1-2|TRBV6-1
CASSYRPSYGYTF
>TRBJ2-5|TRBV10-3
CAISSVSGGVQETQYF
>TRBJ1-2|TRBV28
CASSPGTDSYYGYTF
>TRBJ1-2|TRBV28
CASSQLGGNYGYTF
>TRBJ1-5|TRBV7-8
CASNLQGFGNQPQHF
>TRBJ2-5|TRBV12-3/TRBV12-4
CASSPRGAYQETQYF
>TRBJ2-3|TRBV5-1
CASSSRRGSTDTQYF
>TRBJ2-3|TRBV7-9
CASSFSPRTSTDTQYF
>TRBJ2-3|TRBV19
CASSIRRSGDPDTQYF
>TRBJ2-5|TRBV20-1
CSARNARSGLSGTQYF
>TRBJ2-5|TRBV14
CASSLDWASGQETQYF
>TRBJ1-5|TRBV2
CASREGTSHQPQHF
>TRBJ1-2|TRBV6-1
CASSRGQNYGYTF
>TRBJ1-5|TRBV2
CASSERRGNQPQHF
>TRBJ1-1|TRBV6-1
CASRSTVGSTEAFF
>TRBJ2-3|TRBV4-1
CASSQAPGQGSDTQYF
>TRBJ1-3|TRBV20-1
CSARQGANAPWVTIYF
>TRBJ2-3|TRBV6-1
CASTRAGGGRDTQYF
>TRBJ1-1|TRBV6-6
CASSYLNTEAFF
>TRBJ2-2|TRBV12-3/TRBV12-4
CASSGSGGPTGELFF
>TRBJ2-5|TRBV7-6
CASSSMEGAETQYF
>TRBJ2-2|TRBV19
CASSTRQALNTGELFF